This T cell receptor (beta chain) emerged from a study of shared clonotypes between healthy human individuals. Terminally differentiated effector memory CD45RA+ cells were excluded from the naive CD8 cells, which were CD45RO-negative and positively selected for CCR7. For this clone: Antigen: not known.

Germline loops: CDR1 SEHNR, CDR2 FQNEAQ (reference sequence). There are 17 residues in the CDR3. The V and J ends lost 5 bases and 6 bases, in that order; junction bases with no gene match: 10. Clones were read by immunoSEQ multiplex PCR, and TCRdb kept only the in-frame ones, dropping some. The sample records some 2.1 million clones, approximately 92% being singletons. Whole-study findings and limits: Against clonotypes common to all four donors, non-shared ones had lower generation probabilities. Naive subsets tended to show greater estimated richness than memory subsets. Naive CD4 clonotypes were shared across several donors at roughly 5%. Sorted-subset sequencing, rarefaction showed, was incomplete despite large depth.

The J gene is TRBJ2-1, the V gene TRBV7-9; 13 positions match TRBD2. This TCR was sampled from a man younger than 35 in good health. Some clones in this sample may be carry-over from other donors' samples. The sample was naive CD8+ T cells from PBMCs. In DNA form, the CDR3 reads TGTGCCAGCAGCAACTGGGGGACTAGCGGGATGGTCAATGAGCAGTTCTTC. This encodes CASSNWGTSGMVNEQFF.